The entry below gives a single TCR beta chain sequence along with its context. Its target is unknown. The germline gives CDR1 MNHEY, CDR2 SMNVEV (reference sequence). This CDR3 contains 16 residues. Unmatched junction bases numbered 7, after V lost 5 bases and J lost 4 bases. Both 60 Vbeta primers and 13 Jbeta primers went into the PCR. Profiled with immunoSEQ multiplex PCR; TCRdb holds only in-frame clones, not every one. The sample has under 250,000 clones, about 85% seen once. This sample stems from a study of cytomegalovirus exposure and HLA in healthy donors. General study points: In an earlier analysis, about 87% or about 30%: the productive usage of most TCR beta V segments.

The sequence was collected from a human donor in good health. Sequencing input: PBMCs. The rearrangement joins TRBV27 to TRBJ2-7, with 14 bases that match TRBD2. CDR3 sequence: CASSPGTSGSIYEQYF. CDR3 sequence (DNA): TGTGCCAGCAGTCCGGGGACTAGCGGGAGTATTTACGAGCAGTACTTC.